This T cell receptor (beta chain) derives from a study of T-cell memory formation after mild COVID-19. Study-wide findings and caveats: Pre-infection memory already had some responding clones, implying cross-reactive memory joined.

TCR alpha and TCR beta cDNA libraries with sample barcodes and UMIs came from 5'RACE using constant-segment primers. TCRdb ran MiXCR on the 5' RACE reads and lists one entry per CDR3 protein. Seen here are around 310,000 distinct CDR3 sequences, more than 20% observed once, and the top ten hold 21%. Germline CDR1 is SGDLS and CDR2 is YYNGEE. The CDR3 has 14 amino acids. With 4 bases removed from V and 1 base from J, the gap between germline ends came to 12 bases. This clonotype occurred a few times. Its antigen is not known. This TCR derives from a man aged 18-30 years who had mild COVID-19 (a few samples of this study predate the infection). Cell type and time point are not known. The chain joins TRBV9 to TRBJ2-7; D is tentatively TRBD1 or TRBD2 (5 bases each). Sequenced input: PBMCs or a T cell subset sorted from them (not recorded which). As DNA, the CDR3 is TGTGCCAGCAGCATACGGGACGGGTCCTACGAGCAGTACTTC. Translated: CASSIRDGSYEQYF. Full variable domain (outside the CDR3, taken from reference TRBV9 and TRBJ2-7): DSGVTQTPKHLITATGQRVTLRCSPRSGDLSVYWYQQSLDQGLQFLIQYYNGEERAKGNILERFSAQQFPDLHSELNLSSLELGDSALYFCASSIRDGSYEQYFGPGTRLTVT.